This entry features one T cell receptor beta chain sequence. This entry belongs to a study of response to subunit inactivated influenza vaccine. Via MiXCR, TCRdb re-called the RT-PCR reads, giving one row per CDR3 protein. The repertoire holds roughly 290,000 distinct CDR3 sequences, with 21% as singletons. The germline V gene encodes CDR1 SEHNR and CDR2 FQNEAQ (reference sequence). With V trimmed by 5 bases and J by 7 bases, 10 bases remained unmatched. This CDR3 contains 17 residues. The gene calls are TRBV7-9 and TRBJ2-1; TRBD2 agrees at 14 bases. The specimen was PBMCs from blood, collected approximately 20 months after vaccination. The sequence was obtained from a man in his fifties or sixties who received an inactivated influenza vaccine. CDR3 residues: CASSPLGLAGGFNEQFF. CDR3 nucleotide sequence: TGTGCCAGCAGCCCTCTCGGACTAGCGGGGGGTTTTAATGAGCAGTTCTTC.